The clone carrying this TCR beta chain was picked up one time. The antigen remains unidentified. The source of the sample is a study of post-analysis software for immune sequencing data. Looking at the study overall: Included courses were relapsing-remitting and secondary progressive multiple sclerosis; progressive-relapsing multiple sclerosis was also included. General study points: Patients used several TRBV segments, including TRBV5-6, TRBV5-1 and TRBV20-1, more often than controls. Controls' normalized Chao1 diversity significantly exceeded that of multiple sclerosis patients.

The germline V gene encodes CDR1 GTSNPN and CDR2 SVGIG (reference sequence). The CDR3 runs to 15 residues. With 6 bases removed from V and 4 bases from J, the gap between germline ends came to 21 bases. Prepared libraries of TCR beta cDNA carried unique molecular identifiers. The authors obtained roughly 550,000 cDNA molecules from around 0.96 to 9.9 million T cells. TCRdb re-derived calls from the PCR reads in MiXCR, one entry per CDR3 protein. The data hold 150,000 to 200,000 distinct CDR3 sequences, with over 25% observed a single time. This receptor was identified in a girl aged 10 to 17 with multiple sclerosis. This chain joins TRBV30 and TRBJ1-2; D might be TRBD1 (5 bases). Material for sequencing was blood. In nucleotides, the CDR3 is TGTGCCTGTCGACTCCGGGACCTTTTATCCTATGGCTACACCTTC. It translates to CACRLRDLLSYGYTF.